Listed below are T cell receptor beta chains from one sample, sequenced in a study of CD8 T cells in ankylosing spondylitis. TCRdb re-derived calls from the 5' RACE reads in MiXCR, one entry per CDR3 protein. The sample includes 240,000 or so distinct CDR3 sequences, approximately 11% seen only once; the top ten take 6% to 8%. Sample: blood, either unsorted or a sorted T cell fraction (not recorded which). Receptor source: a male donor with ankylosing spondylitis or in good health (not recorded which). The CDR3 runs from the conserved cysteine through the conserved F or W. A D gene is named only where the DNA matches it firmly. Expanded clones are given a class, and other clones once, few, many or no size at all.

d_call: NA
v_call: TRBV5-6
j_call: TRBJ2-5
clone_size: NA
cdr3_nt: TGTGCCAGCAGCCCGGGACTCAGCTGGGGCCAAGAGACCCAGTACTTC
cdr3_aa: CASSPGLSWGQETQYF

d_call: TRBD1
v_call: TRBV5-1
j_call: TRBJ2-1
clone_size: NA
cdr3_nt: TGCGCCAGCAGCTTCGGGACAGATTCCTACAATGAGCAGTTCTTC
cdr3_aa: CASSFGTDSYNEQFF

d_call: TRBD2
v_call: TRBV5-1
j_call: TRBJ2-7
clone_size: many
cdr3_nt: TGCGCCAGCAGCTCGACTGCCGGGACTAGCAGCTACGAGCAGTACTTC
cdr3_aa: CASSSTAGTSSYEQYF

d_call: TRBD2
v_call: TRBV3-1
j_call: TRBJ2-1
clone_size: few
cdr3_nt: TGTGCCAGCAGCCAAGAGGGCCTAGCGGACTACAATGAGCAGTTCTTC
cdr3_aa: CASSQEGLADYNEQFF

d_call: NA
v_call: TRBV28
j_call: TRBJ2-2
clone_size: many
cdr3_nt: TGTGCCAGCAGATATATACCTCGGGGATACGCGAACACCGGGGAGCTGTTTTTT
cdr3_aa: CASRYIPRGYANTGELFF

d_call: TRBD2
v_call: TRBV7-6
j_call: TRBJ2-3
clone_size: NA
cdr3_nt: TGTGCCAGCAGCTTCTACCTTAGCGGGAAGCCCACAGATACGCAGTATTTT
cdr3_aa: CASSFYLSGKPTDTQYF

d_call: NA
v_call: TRBV20-1
j_call: TRBJ1-5
clone_size: many
cdr3_nt: TGCAGTGCGAGCGCTCATGATGTCACGTCAATTTTT
cdr3_aa: CSASAHDVTSIF

d_call: NA
v_call: TRBV20-1
j_call: TRBJ1-3
clone_size: many
cdr3_nt: TGCAGTGCTAGAGATATCGGCACAGGGTCTGGAAACACCATATATTTT
cdr3_aa: CSARDIGTGSGNTIYF

d_call: NA
v_call: TRBV7-8
j_call: TRBJ1-5
clone_size: many
cdr3_nt: TGTGCCAGCAGCGCTAAAAGCCTGAATAGCAATCAGCCCCAGCATTTT
cdr3_aa: CASSAKSLNSNQPQHF

d_call: NA
v_call: TRBV28
j_call: TRBJ1-1
clone_size: NA
cdr3_nt: TGTGCCAGCAGTTTAGGGACGTGGGACACTGAAGCTTTCTTT
cdr3_aa: CASSLGTWDTEAFF

d_call: NA
v_call: TRBV5-5
j_call: TRBJ2-2
clone_size: few
cdr3_nt: TGTGCCAGCAGCCCCTTCCCGGGAGCTAACACCGGGGAGCTGTTTTTT
cdr3_aa: CASSPFPGANTGELFF

d_call: NA
v_call: TRBV7-8
j_call: TRBJ1-2
clone_size: NA
cdr3_nt: TGTGCCAGCAGCAGACAGCGTGGTCGCGGGGGCTACACCTTC
cdr3_aa: CASSRQRGRGGYTF

d_call: TRBD2
v_call: TRBV10-2
j_call: TRBJ2-5
clone_size: NA
cdr3_nt: TGCGCCAGCAGGACTAGCGGGAGCCAAGAGACCCAGTACTTC
cdr3_aa: CASRTSGSQETQYF

d_call: NA
v_call: TRBV7-9
j_call: TRBJ1-1
clone_size: NA
cdr3_nt: TGTGCCAGCAGCTTAACAGTCATCAGGTCCACTGAAGCTTTCTTT
cdr3_aa: CASSLTVIRSTEAFF

d_call: NA
v_call: TRBV20-1
j_call: TRBJ2-7
clone_size: many
cdr3_nt: TGCAGTGCTAGTCCATGGGGTCCCTCCTACGAGCAGTACTTC
cdr3_aa: CSASPWGPSYEQYF

d_call: NA
v_call: TRBV4-1
j_call: TRBJ2-7
clone_size: few
cdr3_nt: TGCGCCAGCAGCCAAGTGCTCGGGGACGGCCCCTACGAGCAGTACTTC
cdr3_aa: CASSQVLGDGPYEQYF

d_call: NA
v_call: TRBV20-1
j_call: TRBJ2-3
clone_size: many
cdr3_nt: TGCAGTGCTAGAGTTATGGGAGATACGCAGTATTTT
cdr3_aa: CSARVMGDTQYF

d_call: TRBD2
v_call: TRBV12-3/TRBV12-4
j_call: TRBJ2-7
clone_size: many
cdr3_nt: TGTGCCAGCAGCCTAGGGGCTAGCGGGATTTCCGAGCAGTACTTC
cdr3_aa: CASSLGASGISEQYF

d_call: NA
v_call: TRBV6-4
j_call: TRBJ2-5
clone_size: few
cdr3_nt: TGTGCCAGCAGCAACCGAGACAGGTTCGAGTGGGCGGCTCTGGAGGCCCAGTACTTC
cdr3_aa: CASSNRDRFEWAALEAQYF

d_call: NA
v_call: TRBV20-1
j_call: TRBJ1-5
clone_size: many
cdr3_nt: TGCAGTGCGGGCGGACGGATCAATCAGCCCCAGCATTTT
cdr3_aa: CSAGGRINQPQHF

d_call: NA
v_call: TRBV20-1
j_call: TRBJ2-7
clone_size: many
cdr3_nt: TGCAGTGCTAGATTTAGTATCGGGTACGAGCAGTACTTC
cdr3_aa: CSARFSIGYEQYF

d_call: TRBD1
v_call: TRBV7-7
j_call: TRBJ2-1
clone_size: few
cdr3_nt: TGTGCCAGCAGCTTAAGGGCAGGGGGCTTAAATGAGCAGTTCTTC
cdr3_aa: CASSLRAGGLNEQFF

d_call: NA
v_call: TRBV27
j_call: TRBJ1-1
clone_size: few
cdr3_nt: TGTGCCAGCAGTATCCTTACAGGGACTACCGCTGAAGCTTTCTTT
cdr3_aa: CASSILTGTTAEAFF

d_call: NA
v_call: TRBV6-1
j_call: TRBJ1-4
clone_size: many
cdr3_nt: TGTGCCAGCAGTGAGGTCAGGATCGGGGAAAAACTGTTTTTT
cdr3_aa: CASSEVRIGEKLFF

d_call: TRBD1
v_call: TRBV5-1
j_call: TRBJ1-1
clone_size: few
cdr3_nt: TGCGCCAGCAGCCCGGTGAGGGGGCTGTTCGGTGAAGCTTTCTTT
cdr3_aa: CASSPVRGLFGEAFF

d_call: TRBD1
v_call: TRBV5-5
j_call: TRBJ2-2
clone_size: many
cdr3_nt: TGTGCCAGCAGCGGGACAGCTATGAACACCGGGGAGCTGTTTTTT
cdr3_aa: CASSGTAMNTGELFF

d_call: TRBD1
v_call: TRBV7-9
j_call: TRBJ1-1
clone_size: few
cdr3_nt: TGTGCCAGCAACAAGGACAGGGGGACTGAAGCTTTCTTT
cdr3_aa: CASNKDRGTEAFF

d_call: TRBD1
v_call: TRBV29-1
j_call: TRBJ1-5
clone_size: few
cdr3_nt: TGCAGCGTTGATCTTACCGGGACAGGGCTACTTAATCAGCCCCAGCATTTT
cdr3_aa: CSVDLTGTGLLNQPQHF

d_call: TRBD1
v_call: TRBV5-1
j_call: TRBJ2-7
clone_size: NA
cdr3_nt: TGCGCCAGCAGCCCGGCAGGGGGCATTGCGTACGAGCAGTACTTC
cdr3_aa: CASSPAGGIAYEQYF

d_call: NA
v_call: TRBV5-1
j_call: TRBJ2-1
clone_size: many
cdr3_nt: TGCGCCAGCAGCTGGGGGGGGGCCGGGGACAATGAGCAGTTCTTC
cdr3_aa: CASSWGGAGDNEQFF

d_call: TRBD2
v_call: TRBV20-1
j_call: TRBJ2-2
clone_size: many
cdr3_nt: TGCAGTGCTAGAGATAGCGGCAGCGGGGGGGAGGTCGGGGAGCTGTTTTTT
cdr3_aa: CSARDSGSGGEVGELFF

d_call: TRBD1
v_call: TRBV12-3/TRBV12-4
j_call: TRBJ2-2
clone_size: many
cdr3_nt: TGCGCCAGCAGCTTGGGGACAGCGAACACCGGGGAGCTGTTTTTT
cdr3_aa: CASSLGTANTGELFF

d_call: NA
v_call: TRBV5-1
j_call: TRBJ2-3
clone_size: large
cdr3_nt: TGCGCCAGCAGCTTGGAAGACAGAGCCACAGATACGCAGTATTTT
cdr3_aa: CASSLEDRATDTQYF

d_call: NA
v_call: TRBV2
j_call: TRBJ2-5
clone_size: NA
cdr3_nt: TGTGCCAGCAGTGACGATCGAGGCAGGGAGACCCAGTACTTC
cdr3_aa: CASSDDRGRETQYF

d_call: NA
v_call: TRBV7-8
j_call: TRBJ2-7
clone_size: NA
cdr3_nt: TGTGCCAGCAGCCCAACGGCGGTTCAGGGTAACTACGAGCAGTACTTC
cdr3_aa: CASSPTAVQGNYEQYF

d_call: TRBD1
v_call: TRBV29-1
j_call: TRBJ1-1
clone_size: many
cdr3_nt: TGCAGCGGAAGACAGGGGGCTGTCGGCACTGAAGCTTTCTTT
cdr3_aa: CSGRQGAVGTEAFF

d_call: TRBD2
v_call: TRBV5-1
j_call: TRBJ2-5
clone_size: few
cdr3_nt: TGCGCCAGCAGCCCTCGGACTAGTTGGGAGACCCAGTACTTC
cdr3_aa: CASSPRTSWETQYF

d_call: NA
v_call: TRBV3-1
j_call: TRBJ2-7
clone_size: many
cdr3_nt: TGTGCCAGCAGTCGGAGTGATCGGTCCTACGAGCAGTACTTC
cdr3_aa: CASSRSDRSYEQYF

d_call: TRBD1
v_call: TRBV5-1
j_call: TRBJ1-1
clone_size: many
cdr3_nt: TGCGCCAGCAGCTTGGATGGACAGGGGGCCGGGACTGAAGCTTTCTTT
cdr3_aa: CASSLDGQGAGTEAFF

d_call: NA
v_call: TRBV15
j_call: TRBJ1-3
clone_size: many
cdr3_nt: TGTGCCACCAGTCGAGACCCATTCGGGACAAATGGAAACACCATATATTTT
cdr3_aa: CATSRDPFGTNGNTIYF

d_call: NA
v_call: TRBV5-5
j_call: TRBJ1-1
clone_size: NA
cdr3_nt: TGTGCCAGCTGGAGGGGACTGGAGAACACTGAAGCTTTCTTT
cdr3_aa: CASWRGLENTEAFF

d_call: NA
v_call: TRBV28
j_call: TRBJ2-1
clone_size: many
cdr3_nt: TGTGCCAGCAATGGACTCAGCTCCTACAATGAGCAGTTCTTC
cdr3_aa: CASNGLSSYNEQFF

d_call: NA
v_call: TRBV9
j_call: TRBJ2-2
clone_size: few
cdr3_nt: TGTGCCAGCAGCGGACGACATGGGGGCCGGAACACCGGGGAGCTGTTTTTT
cdr3_aa: CASSGRHGGRNTGELFF

d_call: NA
v_call: TRBV29-1
j_call: TRBJ1-5
clone_size: many
cdr3_nt: TGCAGCGTTGAGGCATCAGGGGATCAGCCCCAGCATTTT
cdr3_aa: CSVEASGDQPQHF

d_call: TRBD2
v_call: TRBV20-1
j_call: TRBJ2-7
clone_size: many
cdr3_nt: TGCAGTGCAGAAGAAGGAGGGAGGGCTCACGAGCAGTACTTC
cdr3_aa: CSAEEGGRAHEQYF

d_call: NA
v_call: TRBV3-1
j_call: TRBJ2-2
clone_size: NA
cdr3_nt: TGTGCCAGCACCCGCGGGACGGGTACCGGGGAGCTGTTTTTT
cdr3_aa: CASTRGTGTGELFF

d_call: TRBD2
v_call: TRBV20-1
j_call: TRBJ2-5
clone_size: many
cdr3_nt: TGCAGTGCTAGAGATCCCAGCGGGAGGAGTATTGGGATACAAGAGACCCAGTACTTC
cdr3_aa: CSARDPSGRSIGIQETQYF

d_call: TRBD2
v_call: TRBV20-1
j_call: TRBJ2-1
clone_size: many
cdr3_nt: TGCAGTGCTAGAGGCCTAGCGGGAATAAATGAGCAGTTCTTC
cdr3_aa: CSARGLAGINEQFF

d_call: NA
v_call: TRBV28
j_call: TRBJ1-1
clone_size: many
cdr3_nt: TGTGCCAGCAGTATTAGGGGGGAAGCTTTCTTT
cdr3_aa: CASSIRGEAFF

d_call: NA
v_call: TRBV29-1
j_call: TRBJ2-2
clone_size: many
cdr3_nt: TGCAGCGTTGTGTGGAACACCGGGGAGCTGTTTTTT
cdr3_aa: CSVVWNTGELFF

d_call: NA
v_call: TRBV27
j_call: TRBJ2-7
clone_size: many
cdr3_nt: TGTGCCAGCAGTCCCTCCCACTACTACGAGCAGTACTTC
cdr3_aa: CASSPSHYYEQYF

d_call: NA
v_call: TRBV11-2
j_call: TRBJ2-5
clone_size: NA
cdr3_nt: TGTGCCAGCAGCTTCGGATCGACTCGGGAGACCCAGTACTTC
cdr3_aa: CASSFGSTRETQYF

d_call: NA
v_call: TRBV19
j_call: TRBJ1-3
clone_size: NA
cdr3_nt: TGTGCCAGTAGTACGGCCGGAACCCGACTTAGGGGAAACACCATATATTTT
cdr3_aa: CASSTAGTRLRGNTIYF

d_call: NA
v_call: TRBV3-1
j_call: TRBJ1-1
clone_size: NA
cdr3_nt: TGTGCCAGCAGCCAAGAAGGAAGCGGCACTGAAGCTTTCTTT
cdr3_aa: CASSQEGSGTEAFF

d_call: TRBD2
v_call: TRBV30
j_call: TRBJ2-7
clone_size: NA
cdr3_nt: TGTGCCTGGAATCTAGCGGGAGGTGGCGAGCAGTACTTC
cdr3_aa: CAWNLAGGGEQYF